This paragraph covers one TCR beta chain sequence. This entry comes from a study of CD8 T cells in Susac syndrome. With random hexamers, reverse transcription was performed on roughly 0.5 to 1 ug of RNA. TCRdb redid the calling of the immunoSEQ multiplex PCR reads with MiXCR, one entry per CDR3 protein. The top ten hold 0.065% of the sample, which has 250,000 to 350,000 distinct CDR3 sequences, roughly nine tenths seen once. Trimming removed 10 bases from V and 1 base from J, with 13 bases in between. CDR3 length: 13 amino acids. This clonotype was obtained from a human donor with multiple sclerosis. Sequenced material: CD4+ T cells from PBMCs. The chain carries TRBV12-3 or TRBV12-4 and TRBJ1-1, with D perhaps TRBD1 (5 bases). CDR3 residues: CATKDNSNTEAFF. Here the CDR3 DNA reads TGTGCCACAAAGGACAATTCGAACACTGAAGCTTTCTTT.